A single sample is the source of the 10 T cell receptor beta chains below, sequenced in a study of T cells in Graves' hyperthyroidism and ophthalmopathy. From RNA transcripts, TCR beta CDR3 regions were amplified. Initially, a first-round RT-PCR of the TCR CDR3 employed the HTBI primer set. TCRdb analysed the multiplex PCR reads with MiXCR anew, one entry per CDR3 protein. The sample lists 400,000 to 500,000 distinct CDR3 sequences, 14% to 15% occurring once. The sample taken for sequencing was blood. Receptor source: a man younger than 35 with Graves' ophthalmopathy.

This clonotype was seen many times. The CDR3 DNA sequence: TGCAGTGCTGGAAGGAGCGGGAGGGAGACCCAGTACTTC. Its protein is CSAGRSGRETQYF. The genes are TRBV20-1 and TRBJ2-5; 9 nucleotides line up with TRBD2. The V and J ends lost 5 bases and 5 bases, in that order; junction bases with no gene match: 6. This CDR3 has 13 amino acids. Germline CDR1 is DFQATT and CDR2 is SNEGSKA (reference sequence).

This clonotype was picked up many times. The chain employs TRBV7-8 and TRBJ2-5; no clear D gene. The CDR3 is made up of 14 amino acids. Germline V gene sequence: CDR1 SGHVS, CDR2 FQNEAQ. V was clipped by 5 bases and J by 0 bases, with 10 bases between them. CDR3 bases: TGTGCCAGCAGCCGGGCCTACTACCAAGAGACCCAGTACTTC. Amino acids: CASSRAYYQETQYF.

This clonotype has a count of ten or more. The rearrangement links TRBV9 to TRBJ2-7; D unresolved. CDR1 and CDR2 from the germline V gene are SGDLS and YYNGEE. The CDR3 extends over 12 amino acids. V was shortened by 3 bases and J by 2 bases, with 6 bases between the two germline ends. The CDR3 here is CASSASAYEQYF. The CDR3 DNA sequence: TGTGCCAGCAGCGCTAGTGCCTACGAGCAGTACTTC.

The count of this clonotype is one. The rearrangement links TRBV6-2 or TRBV6-3 to TRBJ1-2, with D possibly matching TRBD1 (6 bases). CDR3 length: 13 residues. The V and J ends lost 6 bases and 10 bases respectively, with 18 bases between them. CDR1 MNHEY and CDR2 SVGEGT come from the germline V gene. Here the CDR3 DNA reads TGTGCCAGCAGCGGGGGGGCAAGGTGGGACTACACCTTC. Translating it yields CASSGGARWDYTF.

This clonotype has a count of ten or more. V is TRBV19 and J is TRBJ1-1; 9 bases fit TRBD1. V was pared by 3 bases and J by 7 bases, with 9 bases of the junction left unmatched. CDR1 and CDR2 (germline): LNHDA, SQIVND (reference sequence). The CDR3 runs 15 residues. The CDR3 DNA follows: TGTGCCAGTAGTATGGAGGACAGGGGTAGGCGTGAAGCTTTCTTT. It translates to CASSMEDRGRREAFF.

This clonotype was seen at least ten times. The chain combines TRBV3-1 with TRBJ2-3, with unresolved D. The germline V and J ends were trimmed by 2 bases and 1 base, with 7 bases remaining between them. This CDR3 comprises 14 residues. CDR1 LGHDT and CDR2 YNNKEL come from the germline V gene (reference sequence). DNA for the CDR3: TGTGCCAGCAGCCAAATGCAGGGCACAGATACGCAGTATTTT. Translated: CASSQMQGTDTQYF.

V and J are TRBV5-1 and TRBJ2-7; D possibly corresponds to TRBD1 (6 bases). Germline CDR1 SGHRS, CDR2 YFSETQ. V lost 4 bases to trimming and J lost 6 bases, with 14 bases between them. The length of the CDR3 is 13 residues. DNA of the CDR3: TGCGCCAGCAGCACTACCGGGACACTCGAGCAGTACTTC. It specifies CASSTTGTLEQYF.

This clonotype was recorded a few times. The rearrangement links TRBV14 to TRBJ2-7; 7 nucleotides line up with TRBD1. The V gene end was trimmed by 1 base and the J gene end by 0 bases; junction bases not matched to a gene: 3. CDR3 length equals 15 residues. CDR1 and CDR2 from the germline V gene are SGHDN and FVKESK. DNA of the CDR3: TGTGCCAGCAGCCAAGGGACAGGTCCCTCCTACGAGCAGTACTTC. Protein sequence: CASSQGTGPSYEQYF.

The chain links TRBV2 to TRBJ2-1, with a possible D match to TRBD2 (5 bases). The V and J ends lost 10 bases and 7 bases respectively, with 14 bases between them. CDR1 is SNHLY and CDR2 is FYNNEI in the germline V gene. The CDR3 runs 12 residues. The CDR3 DNA reads TGTGCCATCAATGAGGGTTTGAATGAGCAGTTCTTC. The encoded protein is CAINEGLNEQFF.

In its sample, this clonotype was seen many times. The chain employs TRBV6-1 and TRBJ2-7; 9 nucleotides align to TRBD1. Germline lookup yields CDR1 MNHNS and CDR2 SASEGT. Trimming cost V 6 bases and J 2 bases; bases outside gene matches: 5. The CDR3 has 14 residues. The CDR3 loop is CASRATGGTYEQYF. CDR3 bases: TGTGCCAGCAGAGCGACAGGGGGGACCTACGAGCAGTACTTC.